One sample yielded the 29 T cell receptor beta chains listed below, sequenced in a study of OX40 agonist ivuxolimab in advanced cancers. Produced via immunoSEQ multiplex PCR; TCRdb's table is partial and in-frame only. Counted here are 70,000 to 80,000 clones, 90% to 95% occurring once; the ten biggest clones make up 0.44%. Specimen: CD4+ or CD8+ T cells sorted from blood, collected in a trial of the OX40 agonist ivuxolimab. These receptor sequences come from an adult with an advanced solid tumor such as melanoma, head and neck, liver or kidney cancer.

This chain joins TRBV7-2 and TRBJ1-4; D gene ambiguous. V was clipped by 1 base and J by 8 bases, with 14 bases between them. This CDR3 has 15 amino acids. CDR1 and CDR2 (germline): SGHTA, FQGNSA. The CDR3 here is CASSLDGVFDEKLFF. CDR3 bases: TGTGCCAGCAGCTTAGATGGGGTGTTCGACGAAAAACTGTTTTTT.

The J gene is TRBJ1-1, the V gene TRBV19; TRBD1 agrees at 7 bases. This CDR3 has 13 residues. CDR1 and CDR2 from the germline V gene are LNHDA and SQIVND (reference sequence). This CDR3 is CARQDRKSYFAFF. CDR3 in DNA: TGTGCTAGACAGGACAGGAAATCCTATTTTGCTTTCTTT. The variable domain in full, with the rest retrieved from reference TRBV19 and TRBJ1-1, is DGGITQSPKYLFRKEGQNVTLSCEQNLNHDAMYWYRQDPGQGLRLIYYSQIVNDFQKGDIAEGYSVSREKKESFPLTVTSAQKNPTAFYLCARQDRKSYFAFFGQGTRLTVV.

The chain carries TRBV29-1 and TRBJ2-3; unclear D gene. The CDR3 runs to 10 residues. Trimming cost V 7 bases and J 1 base, with 3 bases left between them. The germline V gene has CDR1 SQVTM and CDR2 ANQGSEA. The chain's CDR3 is CSGGTDTQYF. CDR3 nucleotides: TGCAGCGGCGGCACAGATACGCAGTATTTT.

The chain combines TRBV21-1 with TRBJ1-1; the DNA was not used to check the table's D call, TRBD1. TRBV21-1 represents a pseudogene. The CDR3 has 15 residues. The CDR3 nucleotides are TGTGCCAGCAGCAAATCTTGCGGGACAGGGGGGTTAGCTTTCTTT. Residues: CASSKSCGTGGLAFF.

The rearrangement links TRBV9 to TRBJ2-3; D is unclear. Deletions cut 4 bases from V and 1 base from J, with 7 bases between. The germline V gene encodes CDR1 SGDLS and CDR2 YYNGEE. The CDR3 has 13 amino acids. The CDR3 reads CASSKLGTDTQYF. For the CDR3, the DNA is TGTGCCAGCAGCAAGCTTGGCACAGATACGCAGTATTTT.

V and J are TRBV7-2 and TRBJ2-7; the D gene is possibly TRBD2 (6 bases). The germline CDR1 and CDR2 sequences are SGHTA and FQGNSA. The CDR3 loop spans 16 amino acids. Trimming removed 1 base at V and 1 base at J, with 14 bases between. The CDR3 region has the DNA TGTGCCAGCAGCTTAGTGGCTAGCGATCAATCCTACGAGCAGTACTTC. As protein: CASSLVASDQSYEQYF.

The chain uses TRBV7-2 and TRBJ1-3, with D possibly matching TRBD1 (5 bases). The V end was cut by 0 bases, the J end by 4 bases, with 19 bases between. CDR1 is SGHTA, CDR2 FQGNSA, per germline. CDR3 length: 18 residues. The CDR3: CASSLAPRGAGGGNTIYF. CDR3 nucleotides: TGTGCCAGCAGCTTAGCGCCACGCGGGGCCGGAGGGGGAAACACCATATATTTT.

This sequence joins TRBV5-4 and TRBJ2-1; D is possibly TRBD1 or TRBD2 (6 bases each). Germline CDR1 SGHNT, CDR2 YYREEE (reference sequence). This CDR3 spans 14 amino acids. V dropped 6 bases and J dropped 4 bases, with 14 bases sitting between them. CDR3 sequence: CASKSRGEYNEQFF. The CDR3 DNA follows: TGTGCCAGCAAAAGTAGGGGGGAATACAATGAGCAGTTCTTC.

The chain couples TRBV19 to TRBJ2-1; 9 bases match TRBD1. J lost 6 bases, V lost 7 bases, and 10 bases had no gene match. This CDR3 spans 15 amino acids. Germline V gene lookup returns CDR1 LNHDA and CDR2 SQIVND (reference sequence). CDR3 region: CASTDRGFSSNEQFF. CDR3 coding DNA: TGTGCCAGTACTGACAGGGGGTTTAGTTCCAATGAGCAGTTCTTC.

The chain carries TRBV6-6 and TRBJ2-7; the match to TRBD2 covers 9 bases. With V trimmed by 6 bases and J by 5 bases, 11 bases remained unmatched. CDR1 MNHNY and CDR2 SVGAGI come from the germline V gene (reference sequence). The CDR3 length is 15 residues. The CDR3 region has the DNA TGTGCCAGCAGCCTACTCTCGACTAGCGGTAACGAGCAGTACTTC. This encodes CASSLLSTSGNEQYF.

The chain joins TRBV6-5 to TRBJ2-2; 7 nucleotides match TRBD2. The germline gives CDR1 MNHEY, CDR2 SVGAGI. The CDR3 totals 15 residues. Trimming removed 5 bases from V and 3 bases from J; junction bases left unmatched: 6. The CDR3 spells CASSPREVDTGELFF. The CDR3 coding sequence is TGTGCCAGCAGTCCCCGGGAGGTCGACACCGGGGAGCTGTTTTTT.

The chain combines TRBV19 with TRBJ2-7; D is perhaps TRBD1 or TRBD2 (7 bases each). The CDR3 has 17 residues. Trimming cost V 2 bases and J 0 bases, with 17 bases left between them. CDR1 and CDR2 (germline): LNHDA, SQIVND (reference sequence). The CDR3 spells CASSIQGGDTISYEQYF. Here the CDR3 DNA reads TGTGCCAGTAGTATACAGGGGGGGGACACAATCTCCTACGAGCAGTACTTC. Together with reference TRBV19 and TRBJ2-7, the CDR3 gives the full variable domain: DGGITQSPKYLFRKEGQNVTLSCEQNLNHDAMYWYRQDPGQGLRLIYYSQIVNDFQKGDIAEGYSVSREKKESFPLTVTSAQKNPTAFYLCASSIQGGDTISYEQYFGPGTRLTVT.

This clone was recorded only once. The chain carries TRBV27 and TRBJ2-3, with unresolved D. CDR1 is MNHEY, CDR2 SMNVEV, per germline (reference sequence). V was pared by 2 bases and J by 6 bases, with 15 bases between. The CDR3 loop spans 15 amino acids. The CDR3 here is CASSLRRPGDDTQYF. The CDR3 nucleotides read TGTGCCAGCAGTTTACGGCGTCCTGGGGATGATACGCAGTATTTT.

This chain joins TRBV6-5 and TRBJ2-1; 7 bases line up with TRBD2. The CDR3 has 15 amino acids. V lost 6 bases to trimming and J lost 2 bases; unmatched junction nucleotides: 7. Germline CDR1 reads MNHEY; CDR2 reads SVGAGI. CDR3 sequence (DNA): TGTGCCAGCAGATCCACAAGCGGGACCTACAATGAGCAGTTCTTC. It yields the protein CASRSTSGTYNEQFF.

This clone occurred a few times. For the CDR3, the DNA is TGCGCCAGCAGCCTTGGGACTAGCGGGACAGCCAATGAGCAGTTCTTC. This encodes CASSLGTSGTANEQFF. The chain joins TRBV4-1 to TRBJ2-1; 13 nucleotides agree with TRBD2. This CDR3 contains 16 residues. V lost 4 bases and J lost 6; bases outside the gene matches: 6. The germline V gene encodes CDR1 MGHRA and CDR2 YSYEKL.

This clone was seen once. The chain employs TRBV19 and TRBJ1-3, with D hard to call. The CDR3 is made up of 13 amino acids. V gave up 5 bases and J gave up 6 bases, with 11 bases separating them. Germline loops: CDR1 LNHDA, CDR2 SQIVND (reference sequence). CDR3: CASSRDGVNTIYF. The DNA of the CDR3 is TGTGCCAGTAGTCGTGACGGAGTAAACACCATATATTTT.

This clone was counted only a few times. The J gene is TRBJ2-6, the V gene TRBV27; TRBD2 is a possible D gene (6 bases). Germline CDR1 is MNHEY and CDR2 is SMNVEV (reference sequence). The V gene lost 4 bases and the J gene lost 4 bases, with 8 bases spanning the gap. The CDR3 has 14 residues. Here the CDR3 reads CASSWGDGANVLTF. For the CDR3, the DNA is TGTGCCAGCAGTTGGGGGGACGGGGCCAACGTCCTGACTTTC.

The chain couples TRBV11-2 to TRBJ2-7; D might be TRBD2 (6 bases). V lost 5 bases and J lost 0, with 11 bases in between. Germline CDR1 SGHAT, CDR2 FQNNGV. The CDR3 has 14 residues. The CDR3 coding sequence is TGTGCCAGCAGCACCCACGGGAGCTCCTACGAGCAGTACTTC. Translation: CASSTHGSSYEQYF.

The chain carries TRBV5-1 and TRBJ2-7; D is perhaps TRBD2 (6 bases). Trimming took off 4 bases at V and 0 bases at J, with 14 bases between the two ends. The germline V gene has CDR1 SGHRS and CDR2 YFSETQ. The CDR3 totals 15 residues. CDR3 DNA sequence: TGCGCCAGCAGCCAATTAACCGGGAGCTCCTACGAGCAGTACTTC. This encodes CASSQLTGSSYEQYF.

The V gene is TRBV19, the J gene TRBJ2-1, with 12 bases lining up with TRBD1. After removal of 4 bases from V and 4 bases from J, the junction contained 8 bases not matched to a gene. Germline loops: CDR1 LNHDA, CDR2 SQIVND (reference sequence). The CDR3 covers 17 residues. CDR3 coding DNA: TGTGCCAGTAGTAGCCCGGGACAGGGGGCCCGTTACAATGAGCAGTTCTTC. Translated: CASSSPGQGARYNEQFF.

CDR3: CAWRDQGAGGYTF. Written as DNA, the CDR3 is TGTGCCTGGAGAGACCAGGGGGCCGGCGGCTACACCTTC. This chain joins TRBV30 and TRBJ1-2; TRBD1 agrees at 8 bases. Germline trimming cut 3 bases from V and 8 bases from J; bases unmatched to any gene: 8. Germline assignment: CDR1 GTSNPN and CDR2 SVGIG (reference sequence). The CDR3 is 13 residues long.

The chain has TRBV29-1 and TRBJ1-4; D gene uncertain. This CDR3 comprises 11 residues. CDR1 SQVTM and CDR2 ANQGSEA come from the germline V gene. The V and J ends lost 0 bases and 7 bases respectively, with 3 bases between them. This chain's CDR3 is CSVEDLEKLFF. The CDR3 coding sequence is TGCAGCGTTGAAGATCTTGAAAAACTGTTTTTT. Supplemented by reference TRBV29-1 and TRBJ1-4, the full variable domain reads SAVISQKPSRDICQRGTSLTIQCQVDSQVTMMFWYRQQPGQSLTLIATANQGSEATYESGFVIDKFPISRPNLTFSTLTVSNMSPEDSSIYLCSVEDLEKLFFGSGTQLSVL.

The V and J genes are TRBV7-8 and TRBJ2-2; 7 bases are shared with TRBD2. Germline V lookup: CDR1 SGHVS, CDR2 FQNEAQ. The ends lost 1 base at V and 5 bases at J; junction bases unmatched: 4. The CDR3 runs to 15 residues. The CDR3 reads CASSLDLAVTGELFF. CDR3 nucleotide sequence: TGTGCCAGCAGCTTAGATCTAGCGGTTACCGGGGAGCTGTTTTTT.

The chain couples TRBV6-6 to TRBJ1-1; possible D gene TRBD1, 5 bases. This CDR3 is 12 amino acids long. Trimming shortened V by 3 bases and J by 6 bases, and 8 bases separated the two germline ends. Germline V CDR1 and CDR2: MNHNY, SVGAGI (reference sequence). In DNA, the CDR3 is TGTGCCAGCAGTTATATCAGGGCTGAAGCTTTCTTT. It codes for CASSYIRAEAFF.

V usage is TRBV10-1 and J usage is TRBJ2-2, with D perhaps matching TRBD1 (5 bases). This CDR3 has 14 amino acids. V lost 3 bases and J 3 bases, leaving 8 bases between the germline ends. Germline CDR1 WNHNN, CDR2 SYGVQD (reference sequence). The CDR3 region has the DNA TGCGCCAGCAGTGAAGAAGGGGACACCGGGGAGCTGTTTTTT. Translating gives CASSEEGDTGELFF.

V usage is TRBV5-6 and J usage is TRBJ1-1, with 7 bases that match TRBD1. This CDR3 comprises 17 residues. Germline V lookup: CDR1 SGHDT, CDR2 YYEEEE. V gave up 4 bases and J gave up 0 bases; unmatched junction bases: 12. CDR3 in DNA: TGTGCCAGCAGCCCTAACGTGGGGACAGCGCTGAACACTGAAGCTTTCTTT. Amino acid sequence: CASSPNVGTALNTEAFF.

The chain uses TRBV15 and TRBJ1-1; D is uncertain. The germline CDR1 and CDR2 sequences are LNHNV and YYDKDF (reference sequence). This CDR3 spans 14 amino acids. The V and J ends lost 0 bases and 0 bases respectively, with 5 bases between them. CDR3 sequence reads: CATSRDLVNTEAFF. The DNA of the CDR3 is TGTGCCACCAGCAGAGATCTGGTGAACACTGAAGCTTTCTTT.

V and J are TRBV18 and TRBJ2-3; D is tentatively TRBD1 or TRBD2 (5 bases each). The CDR3 covers 13 residues. Deletions cut 4 bases from V and 2 bases from J, with 7 bases between. Germline V gene data show CDR1 as KGHSH and CDR2 as LQKENI. The CDR3, as DNA: TGTGCCAGCTCACGAGGGGTCACAGATACGCAGTATTTT. Translated, it gives CASSRGVTDTQYF.

The V gene is TRBV19, the J gene TRBJ2-7, with 7 bases matching TRBD2. Germline V gives CDR1 LNHDA, CDR2 SQIVND (reference sequence). Trimming cost V 2 bases and J 0 bases; bases outside gene matches: 16. The CDR3 contains 19 residues. The CDR3 sequence is CASSIKALGGSAYSYEQYF. The CDR3 nucleotides read TGTGCCAGTAGTATAAAGGCTTTGGGCGGGAGCGCCTACTCCTACGAGCAGTACTTC.